This TCR beta chain is drawn from a study of T-cell memory formation after mild COVID-19. Study-level background: Across donors, TCR clusters were largely donor specific. Study-wide results and limits: Within pre-infection memory, some responding clones were found, suggesting cross-reactive memory joined. CD8+ contracting clones occupied EMRA, while CD4+ ones occupied mainly CM and EM.

This clonotype has more than one count but fewer than ten. Its antigen is unknown. Barcoded TCR alpha and TCR beta cDNA libraries with UMIs came from 5'RACE using constant-segment primers. TCRdb fed the 5' RACE reads into MiXCR, producing one record per CDR3 protein. Here the sample spans hundreds of thousands of distinct CDR3 sequences, more than 20% being singletons. Sequencing was carried out using PBMCs or a T cell subset sorted from them (not recorded which). The receptor was derived from an adult woman who had mild COVID-19 (a few samples of this study predate the infection). Cell type and time point are not known.

The DNA of the CDR3 is TGTGCCAGCAGTTACGCTAGCGGGACTAGCACAGATACGCAGTATTTT. Its translation is CASSYASGTSTDTQYF. The chain couples TRBV6-5 to TRBJ2-3; 9 bases match TRBD2. V lost 2 bases and J lost 0; bases outside the gene matches: 3. The CDR3 is 16 residues long. The germline gives CDR1 MNHEY, CDR2 SVGAGI.